Listed below are T cell receptor beta chains from one sample, sequenced in a study of early T cells in non-severe SARS-CoV-2 infection. TCRdb fed the 5' RACE reads into MiXCR, producing one record per CDR3 protein. The sample records about 25,000 distinct CDR3 sequences, around 5.1% being singletons. The sequenced sample was whole blood. These receptors originate from an adult who was a healthcare worker with PCR-confirmed SARS-CoV-2 infection or an uninfected control (not recorded which). Each CDR3 is given without its conserved first and last residue. Fields, in order: V gene, clone size, J gene, CDR3 protein. Not all rows give a size; the values are once, few, many and, for expanded clones, a class.

TRBV28	-	TRBJ1-1	ASSLRQGGRTEAF
TRBV2	many	TRBJ2-2	ASKWVAANTGELF
TRBV7-2	many	TRBJ2-1	ASSPTRGLYNEQF
TRBV5-1	many	TRBJ1-2	ASSLGQSNYGYT
TRBV20-1	many	TRBJ2-6	SARISTRSGANVLT
TRBV6-1	-	TRBJ2-2	ASSDAHFGGELF
TRBV20-1	many	TRBJ2-7	SAPRTVQTYEQY
TRBV6-2/TRBV6-3	-	TRBJ1-2	ASSPRDLPYGYT
TRBV10-3	-	TRBJ1-3	AISDLQGRRNTIY
TRBV6-6	many	TRBJ1-4	ASSSPGKLF
TRBV18	few	TRBJ2-1	ASSPPGHLAYNEQF
TRBV3-1	-	TRBJ1-2	ASSGRGLSGYT
TRBV7-9	many	TRBJ1-4	ASSSPGPTNEKLF
TRBV23-1	many	TRBJ2-6	ASSPPVRTGANVLT
TRBV7-2	few	TRBJ2-1	ASSLRPPDEQF
TRBV20-1	many	TRBJ2-3	SARGYPDTQY
TRBV6-5	many	TRBJ2-1	ASSYSDNEQF
TRBV27	many	TRBJ2-3	ASSLLSHRADTQY
TRBV6-1	-	TRBJ1-1	ASSDPKQASPEAF
TRBV3-1	-	TRBJ2-3	ASSQVGDLRDTQY
TRBV7-6	-	TRBJ2-3	ASSSRDRGTQY
TRBV3-1	few	TRBJ1-6	ASSPRGTLNSPLH
TRBV11-2	many	TRBJ1-1	ASTPPGVRNTEAF
TRBV5-1	-	TRBJ1-2	ASSPRRDFGGYT
TRBV11-1	many	TRBJ2-1	ASSPPRTSSYNEQF
TRBV29-1	medium-sized	TRBJ2-3	SVDTDTQY
TRBV5-4	-	TRBJ2-5	ASSLYSRAGVQETQY
TRBV18	many	TRBJ2-2	ASSWTDNTGELF
TRBV2	few	TRBJ2-5	ASSSNTQETQY
TRBV24-1	many	TRBJ2-5	ATSDTEGETQY
TRBV7-2	-	TRBJ2-1	ASSRGTGSRNEQF
TRBV5-1	many	TRBJ1-3	ASSLEGGSGGNTIY
TRBV28	many	TRBJ2-1	ASSSPVSGSLTDSYNEQF
TRBV10-1	many	TRBJ1-3	ASRTDISGNTIY
TRBV11-2	few	TRBJ2-5	ASSLDRQGGEK
TRBV2	many	TRBJ2-3	ASSEWSGGAGTQY
TRBV6-5	-	TRBJ2-1	ASSHILGRSSYNEQF
TRBV12-3/TRBV12-4	many	TRBJ2-1	ASSLYRVSHNEQF
TRBV27	medium-sized	TRBJ1-1	ASSSLGRGDTEAF
TRBV20-1	medium-sized	TRBJ1-1	SASQGLNTEAF
TRBV6-5	many	TRBJ2-2	ASSTGAHTGELF
TRBV10-2	few	TRBJ2-7	ASSESRGSEQY
TRBV5-1	few	TRBJ2-1	ASSWRTPRLDEQF
TRBV6-2/TRBV6-3	many	TRBJ2-3	ASSSPGRLGSTDTQY
TRBV29-1	medium-sized	TRBJ2-2	SVGQGWNTGELF
TRBV12-3/TRBV12-4	many	TRBJ2-5	ASSQEGQGAPETQY
TRBV24-1	many	TRBJ2-1	ATSDFGQGGYNEQF
TRBV4-3	-	TRBJ2-3	ASSQELAGTDTQY
TRBV3-1	many	TRBJ2-5	ASSSHGTQY
TRBV28	many	TRBJ1-6	ASTSGGINSPLH
TRBV7-8	many	TRBJ1-4	ASSLGGGSRSNEKLF
TRBV3-1	many	TRBJ2-5	ASSFRPGGVGETQY
TRBV11-2	many	TRBJ2-3	ASSSQGADTQY
TRBV6-6	many	TRBJ2-1	ASRAPRLSYNEQF
TRBV20-1	-	TRBJ1-4	SARDPGGRREKLF